Each of the 29 T cell receptor beta chains below was sequenced from the same sample in a study of T-cell reconstitution after alpha-beta-depleted transplantation in children (dated by TCRdb to the mid-2010s). Explained via the paper, the treatment or condition label denotes: allogeneic hematopoietic cell transplantation with graft depleted of TCRalphabeta T cells and CD19 B cells. The library was generated by PCR. Instrument on record: Illumina HiSeq 2500. TCR library preparation used molecular barcoding, with unique molecular identifiers applied to normalize quantification of the TCRbeta repertoire. TCRdb reprocessing: public reads trimmed at Q25 with fastp, clones called with MiXCR, in-frame beta chains kept. Every CDR3 protein is listed once, alongside the most common genes and DNA of its rows. This sample holds about 210,000 distinct CDR3 sequences; about a sixth were observed only once. 43% of the sample goes to the ten largest clones.

The sequencing here drew on PBMCs, mostly from graft donor cells, taken 360 days after TCRalphabeta/CD19-depleted stem cell transplant. Receptors were obtained from a male patient aged 2 to 9 who had a stem cell transplant for acute lymphoblastic leukemia, so the T cells may come from the graft donor.

The J gene is TRBJ2-2, the V gene TRBV7-8; 7 bases line up with TRBD2. Trimming took 4 bases from V and 2 from J; bases not matched to a gene: 7. CDR3 size: 16 residues. Germline values: CDR1 SGHVS, CDR2 FQNEAQ. CDR3 region: CASSSRLATNTGELFF. CDR3 DNA: TGTGCCAGCAGCTCCCGACTAGCCACCAACACCGGGGAGCTGTTTTTT.

This chain links TRBV9 with TRBJ2-3, with 9 bases lining up with TRBD2. Trimming at V came to 1 base and at J to 2 bases, leaving 5 bases not matched to a gene. Germline-derived CDR1 and CDR2 are SGDLS and YYNGEE. The CDR3 loop spans 16 amino acids. The CDR3 DNA reads as TGTGCCAGCAGCGTAAGCCCTAGCGGGGCCACAGATACGCAGTATTTT. This translates into CASSVSPSGATDTQYF. The variable domain in full, with the rest retrieved from reference TRBV9 and TRBJ2-3, is DSGVTQTPKHLITATGQRVTLRCSPRSGDLSVYWYQQSLDQGLQFLIQYYNGEERAKGNILERFSAQQFPDLHSELNLSSLELGDSALYFCASSVSPSGATDTQYFGPGTRLTVL.

This clonotype was seen more than once but under ten times. The chain is built from TRBV29-1 and TRBJ1-2, with D possibly matching TRBD1 (5 bases). From germline, CDR1 is SQVTM and CDR2 ANQGSEA. The CDR3 totals 15 residues. The CDR3 reads CRPPQKGTSNYGYTF. CDR3 sequence (DNA): TGCAGGCCACCTCAGAAGGGGACGTCTAACTATGGCTACACCTTC. The entire variable domain, with the rest obtained from reference TRBV29-1 and TRBJ1-2, is as follows: SAVISQKPSRDICQRGTSLTIQCQVDSQVTMMFWYRQQPGQSLTLIATANQGSEATYESGFVIDKFPISRPNLTFSTLTVSNMSPEDSSIYLCRPPQKGTSNYGYTFGSGTRLTVV.

This clonotype has more than one count but fewer than ten. The gene calls are TRBV4-3 and TRBJ2-4, with D perhaps matching TRBD1 or TRBD2 (6 bases each). This CDR3 region has 15 residues. Germline CDR1 is LGHNA and CDR2 is YSLEER. Trimming left V 0 bases short and J 8 bases short, with 14 bases between. The CDR3, as DNA: TGCGCCAGCAGCCAAGACGGGGGTAGGGGGGACATTCAGTACTTC. Its translation is CASSQDGGRGDIQYF.

This clonotype was detected only a few times. The V call is TRBV15, the J call TRBJ1-2; 7 nucleotides agree with TRBD1. Germline V gene sequence: CDR1 LNHNV, CDR2 YYDKDF (reference sequence). J lost 14 bases, V lost 0 bases, and 6 bases had no gene match. There are 12 residues in the CDR3. CDR3 nucleotides: TGTGCCACCAGCAGAGATCGGGACAGAGTAACCTTC. This codes for CATSRDRDRVTF.

The chain employs TRBV5-1 and TRBJ2-7, with 10 bases aligning to TRBD1. This CDR3 region has 14 residues. The germline V gene encodes CDR1 SGHRS and CDR2 YFSETQ. The V and J ends lost 4 bases and 5 bases, in that order; junction bases with no gene match: 6. CDR3 loop: CASSPDRGKNEQYF. The CDR3 bases are TGCGCCAGCAGCCCGGACAGGGGGAAGAACGAGCAGTACTTC.

This clonotype was picked up a small number of times. J is TRBJ2-2 and V is TRBV7-9; D uncertain. CDR1 SEHNR and CDR2 FQNEAQ come from the germline V gene (reference sequence). The CDR3 loop spans 11 amino acids. The V end was cut by 5 bases, the J end by 6 bases, with 4 bases between. The DNA for the CDR3 is TGTGCCAGCAGCCGCCCCGGGGAGCTGTTTTTT. It translates to CASSRPGELFF.

This rearrangement joins TRBV21-1 to TRBJ1-6; whether TRBD1, the table's D call, matches the DNA was not checked. TRBV21-1 is termed a pseudogene. The CDR3 length is 17 residues. CDR3 sequence reads: CATPGRGLGSYNSPLHF. The CDR3 coding sequence is TGTGCCACCCCGGGCAGGGGGCTTGGCTCCTATAATTCACCCCTCCACTTT.

This clonotype was observed a few times. This sequence joins TRBV15 and TRBJ1-5, with TRBD1 matching over 8 bases. Per germline, CDR1 LNHNV and CDR2 YYDKDF (reference sequence). V was pared by 3 bases and J by 3 bases, with 10 bases of the junction left unmatched. The CDR3 runs 17 residues. The CDR3 nucleotides are TGTGCCACCAGCAGTGCTGGTTGGACAGGGTCCAATCAGCCCCAGCATTTT. The encoded protein is CATSSAGWTGSNQPQHF.

This clonotype occurred a few times. The CDR3 DNA is TGCGCCAGCAGCCAAGTCGAAGGGGCCGAGCAGTACTTC. It codes for CASSQVEGAEQYF. This rearrangement joins TRBV4-3 to TRBJ2-7; a possible D gene is TRBD1 (5 bases). This CDR3 has 13 amino acids. Trimming shortened V by 1 base and J by 6 bases, and 10 bases separated the two germline ends. Germline V gives CDR1 LGHNA, CDR2 YSLEER.

This clonotype was counted a few times. The chain carries TRBV9 and TRBJ2-5; TRBD1 agrees at 7 bases. The CDR3 loop spans 15 amino acids. Germline CDR1 SGDLS, CDR2 YYNGEE. The V gene end was trimmed by 3 bases and the J gene end by 2 bases; junction bases not matched to a gene: 7. In DNA, the CDR3 is TGTGCCAGCAGCGGAGAAGGACAGGTGCAAGAGACCCAGTACTTC. This gives the protein CASSGEGQVQETQYF.

The V and J genes are TRBV12-3 or TRBV12-4 and TRBJ2-3; 9 bases fit TRBD2. The length of the CDR3 is 19 residues. After removal of 5 bases from V and 2 bases from J, the junction contained 17 bases not matched to a gene. The CDR3 nucleotides are TGTGCCAGCAGTCTGAGGGGGCGGGGGGGTCCTTTTGACACAGATACGCAGTATTTT. Residues: CASSLRGRGGPFDTDTQYF.

In this sample, this clonotype turned up a few times. The genes are TRBV15 and TRBJ1-1; 7 positions match TRBD1. The CDR3 contains 15 residues. With 2 bases clipped from V and 4 bases from J, the junction kept 7 bases outside the gene matches. Per the germline V gene, CDR1 is LNHNV and CDR2 is YYDKDF (reference sequence). CDR3 residues: CATSRPDRVITEAFF. In nucleotides, the CDR3 is TGTGCCACCAGCAGACCAGACAGGGTGATCACTGAAGCTTTCTTT.

The chain carries TRBV7-9 and TRBJ2-7, with 8 bases that match TRBD2. Germline CDR1 is SEHNR and CDR2 is FQNEAQ (reference sequence). The ends lost 4 bases at V and 4 bases at J; junction bases unmatched: 6. The CDR3 runs to 14 residues. The CDR3 region has the DNA TGTGCCAGCAGCTCAAGCGGGAGACATTACGAGCAGTACTTC. It codes for CASSSSGRHYEQYF.

V and J are TRBV12-3 or TRBV12-4 and TRBJ1-5; 7 positions agree with TRBD1. Trimming took 3 bases from V and 1 from J; bases not matched to a gene: 6. The CDR3 spans 16 residues. The CDR3 region is CASSFRQGGSNQPQHF. The CDR3 DNA reads TGTGCCAGCAGTTTCCGACAGGGAGGAAGCAATCAGCCCCAGCATTTT.

This clonotype was counted a few times. The CDR3 reads CASSQDSSGGPEQFF. CDR3 coding DNA: TGCGCCAGCAGCCAAGATTCTAGCGGGGGGCCCGAGCAGTTCTTC. The genes are TRBV4-3 and TRBJ2-1; TRBD2 matches at 11 bases. Germline V lookup: CDR1 LGHNA, CDR2 YSLEER. The CDR3 runs 15 residues. V lost 0 bases and J lost 10; bases outside the gene matches: 5.

This clonotype was seen a handful of times. The V gene is TRBV11-2, the J gene TRBJ2-3; D gene unclear. The germline V gene encodes CDR1 SGHAT and CDR2 FQNNGV. Trimming pared 4 bases from V and 1 base from J, leaving 24 bases between. The CDR3 length is 19 residues. CDR3 bases: TGTGCCAGCAGCTCGAGAGCCCTCGATTGGGGAAGGGGCACAGATACGCAGTATTTT. It codes for CASSSRALDWGRGTDTQYF.

This clonotype was counted a single time. The rearrangement uses TRBV30 and TRBJ2-1, with 10 bases aligning to TRBD2. The CDR3 has 16 residues. CDR1 is GTSNPN, CDR2 SVGIG, per germline (reference sequence). V lost 1 base, J lost 6 bases, and 9 bases stayed unmatched. DNA of the CDR3: TGTGCCTGGAGTGCGTGGCTAGCGGGAGTGGCCAATGAGCAGTTCTTC. The encoded protein is CAWSAWLAGVANEQFF.

In its sample, this clonotype was seen a few times. This chain joins TRBV4-3 and TRBJ1-2, with D possibly being TRBD1 (5 bases). This CDR3 is built from 16 residues. Germline loops: CDR1 LGHNA, CDR2 YSLEER. V lost 0 bases and J lost 4, with 15 bases in between. CDR3 sequence: CASSQEIAGLGYGYTF. CDR3 coding DNA: TGCGCCAGCAGCCAAGAAATTGCAGGGCTGGGCTATGGCTACACCTTC.

The gene calls are TRBV24-1 and TRBJ2-1, with TRBD2 matching 9 bases. The ends lost 9 bases at V and 6 bases at J; junction bases unmatched: 11. This CDR3 region has 15 residues. Germline loops: CDR1 KGHDR, CDR2 SFDVKD. The CDR3 sequence: CATAGLAGITNEQFF. DNA for the CDR3: TGTGCCACCGCCGGCCTAGCGGGAATTACCAATGAGCAGTTCTTC.

This clonotype came up a few times. The rearrangement links TRBV7-2 to TRBJ2-1; no clear D. This CDR3 comprises 13 residues. Trimming cost V 3 bases and J 7 bases, with 10 bases left between them. CDR1 is SGHTA and CDR2 is FQGNSA in the germline V gene. The CDR3 DNA is TGTGCCAGCAGCTTCCCTTCGCGGAATGAGCAGTTCTTC. Translation: CASSFPSRNEQFF. Full variable domain (missing parts from reference TRBV7-2 and TRBJ2-1): GAGVSQSPSNKVTEKGKDVELRCDPISGHTALYWYRQSLGQGLEFLIYFQGNSAPDKSGLPSDRFSAERTGGSVSTLTIQRTQQEDSAVYLCASSFPSRNEQFFGPGTRLTVL.

The rearrangement uses TRBV4-3 and TRBJ2-2; D tentatively fits TRBD1 or TRBD2 (6 bases each). Germline V lookup: CDR1 LGHNA, CDR2 YSLEER. Trimming cost V 4 bases and J 5 bases, with 11 bases left between them. The CDR3 spans 14 residues. For the CDR3, the DNA is TGCGCCAGCAGCCTGACGGGGGCTACCGGGGAGCTGTTTTTT. Translated: CASSLTGATGELFF.

The chain uses TRBV11-1 and TRBJ2-7; perhaps D is TRBD1 or TRBD2 (5 bases each). V gave up 0 bases and J gave up 2 bases, with 8 bases separating them. The CDR3 runs to 14 residues. The V gene's germline CDR1 is SGHAT and CDR2 FQDESV (reference sequence). The CDR3 loop is CASSLASGPYEQYF. Here the CDR3 DNA reads TGTGCCAGCAGCTTAGCCTCGGGGCCCTACGAGCAGTACTTC.

J is TRBJ2-3 and V is TRBV7-9; tentatively, D is TRBD2 (5 bases). This CDR3 has 12 residues. From germline, CDR1 is SEHNR and CDR2 FQNEAQ (reference sequence). With 7 bases removed from V and 6 bases from J, the gap between germline ends came to 11 bases. The CDR3: CASNAGGDTQYF. CDR3 nucleotides: TGTGCCAGCAATGCGGGCGGGGATACGCAGTATTTT.

This clonotype was picked up a small number of times. The chain joins TRBV10-3 to TRBJ2-5, with D hard to call. The V and J ends lost 4 bases and 0 bases respectively, with 3 bases between them. This CDR3 region has 12 residues. Germline lookup yields CDR1 ENHRY and CDR2 SYGVKD. CDR3 nucleotide sequence: TGTGCCATCAGTGCGAACCAAGAGACCCAGTACTTC. Translation: CAISANQETQYF.

This clonotype was detected ten times or more. The chain recombines TRBV5-5 with TRBJ1-5; D unresolved. Germline V gene sequence: CDR1 SGHKS, CDR2 YYEKEE (reference sequence). This CDR3 is 15 amino acids long. V lost 0 bases and J 0 bases, leaving 7 bases between the germline ends. The CDR3 loop is CASSLGGNSNQPQHF. CDR3 bases: TGTGCCAGCAGCTTGGGAGGTAATAGCAATCAGCCCCAGCATTTT.

The V and J genes are TRBV28 and TRBJ2-7; a possible D gene is TRBD2 (6 bases). The CDR3 contains 14 residues. V gave up 9 bases and J gave up 1 base, with 16 bases separating them. Germline CDR1 and CDR2: MDHEN and SYDVKM. CDR3 amino acids: CASRRGPISYEQYF. The CDR3 DNA sequence: TGTGCCAGTAGGAGGGGACCAATTTCCTACGAGCAGTACTTC.

The gene calls are TRBV5-1 and TRBJ2-1; D gene unclear. Germline V gene lookup returns CDR1 SGHRS and CDR2 YFSETQ. CDR3 size: 15 residues. V lost 0 bases and J 0 bases, leaving 7 bases between the germline ends. The CDR3 DNA reads as TGCGCCAGCAGCTTGGAACAGTTCTCCTACAATGAGCAGTTCTTC. It encodes CASSLEQFSYNEQFF.

The chain combines TRBV10-3 with TRBJ1-6; D is unresolved. The CDR3 runs 13 residues. V dropped 0 bases and J dropped 15 bases, with 12 bases sitting between them. The germline gives CDR1 ENHRY, CDR2 SYGVKD. CDR3 protein: CAISESTASLLHF. The CDR3 nucleotides are TGTGCCATCAGTGAGTCTACAGCTAGTCTCCTCCACTTT.